These 28 T cell receptor beta chains originate from one sample sequenced in a study of blood T cell repertoires in COVID-19. The method was immunoSEQ multiplex PCR; TCRdb's version includes in-frame clones alone and lacks a portion of them. The sample contains around 93,000 clones, about 90% of which appear only once. Sequenced sample: peripheral blood. Receptor source: a man older than 75 with acute or convalescent COVID-19.

Here the CDR3 DNA reads TGTGCCATCAGTGAGTCAGGGGGGGGGACTGAAGCTTTCTTT. As protein: CAISESGGGTEAFF. The gene calls are TRBV10-3 and TRBJ1-1, with a weak D call TRBD1 (6 bases). Germline lookup yields CDR1 ENHRY and CDR2 SYGVKD. V shed 0 bases and J shed 5 bases, with 10 bases lying between them. The CDR3 runs 14 residues.

The chain has TRBV4-2 and TRBJ2-1; 7 bases are shared with TRBD2. The CDR3 has 15 residues. Trimming at V came to 1 base and at J to 8 bases, leaving 8 bases not matched to a gene. CDR1 and CDR2 (germline): LGHNA, YNFKEQ. CDR3 in DNA: TGTGCCAGCAGCCAAGTACTAGCGAAAGCGCATGAGCAGTTCTTC. Residues: CASSQVLAKAHEQFF.

The chain combines TRBV9 with TRBJ1-3; D remains unclear. Germline values: CDR1 SGDLS, CDR2 YYNGEE. The V end was cut by 0 bases, the J end by 0 bases, with 4 bases between. This CDR3 comprises 14 residues. The CDR3 spells CASSVGSSGNTIYF. The CDR3 DNA reads TGTGCCAGCAGCGTAGGGAGCTCTGGAAACACCATATATTTT. Looking up the rest from reference TRBV9 and TRBJ1-3 gives the full variable domain: DSGVTQTPKHLITATGQRVTLRCSPRSGDLSVYWYQQSLDQGLQFLIQYYNGEERAKGNILERFSAQQFPDLHSELNLSSLELGDSALYFCASSVGSSGNTIYFGEGSWLTVV.

The chain carries TRBV3-1 (or the pseudogene TRBV3-2) and TRBJ2-3; 9 positions match TRBD1. Germline CDR1 LGHDT, CDR2 YNNKEL (reference sequence). This CDR3 contains 15 residues. Germline trimming cut 5 bases from V and 3 bases from J; bases unmatched to any gene: 6. CDR3 DNA: TGTGCCAGCAGCAGCCGGGACAGGGCGACAGATACGCAGTATTTT. This gives the protein CASSSRDRATDTQYF.

This chain uses TRBV11-2 with TRBJ2-7; D uncertain. The CDR3 loop spans 13 amino acids. Trimming left V 1 base short and J 3 bases short, with 7 bases between. Germline lookup yields CDR1 SGHAT and CDR2 FQNNGV. CDR3 sequence: CASSLVNSYEQYF. In nucleotides, the CDR3 is TGTGCCAGCAGCTTAGTAAACAGCTACGAGCAGTACTTC.

The chain combines TRBV7-9 with TRBJ1-4, with D possibly being TRBD1 (6 bases). The CDR3 is made up of 14 amino acids. V was clipped by 4 bases and J by 7 bases, with 13 bases between them. Germline assignment: CDR1 SEHNR and CDR2 FQNEAQ (reference sequence). The CDR3 coding sequence is TGTGCCAGCAGCTCTTTCCGGACAGCTGAAAAACTGTTTTTT. It encodes CASSSFRTAEKLFF.

V is TRBV6-5 and J is TRBJ1-1; D might be TRBD1 (6 bases). CDR1 and CDR2 (germline): MNHEY, SVGAGI. The V end was cut by 5 bases, the J end by 0 bases, with 10 bases between. The CDR3 covers 14 residues. The CDR3: CASSTGQMNTEAFF. The CDR3, as DNA: TGTGCCAGCAGTACTGGACAGATGAACACTGAAGCTTTCTTT.

This clone has only one observation. The chain combines TRBV2 with TRBJ1-5; 10 positions match TRBD1. CDR3 length equals 13 residues. The ends lost 11 bases at V and 3 bases at J; junction bases unmatched: 4. Germline assignment: CDR1 SNHLY and CDR2 FYNNEI. For the CDR3, the DNA is TGTGCCGGGACAGGGGACCCCAATCAGCCCCAGCATTTT. This translates into CAGTGDPNQPQHF.

The chain joins TRBV12-5 to TRBJ1-2; D unclear. There are 15 residues in the CDR3. V gave up 0 bases and J gave up 5 bases, with 13 bases separating them. The germline V gene encodes CDR1 LGHNT and CDR2 FRNRAP. This chain's CDR3 is CASGLVPSGGYGYTF. In DNA, the CDR3 is TGTGCTAGTGGTTTGGTACCTTCCGGCGGGTATGGCTACACCTTC. Complete variable domain (other parts from reference TRBV12-5 and TRBJ1-2): DARVTQTPRHKVTEMGQEVTMRCQPILGHNTVFWYRQTMMQGLELLAYFRNRAPLDDSGMPKDRFSAEMPDATLATLKIQPSEPRDSAVYFCASGLVPSGGYGYTFGSGTRLTVV.

The chain recombines TRBV28 with TRBJ1-4; 7 nucleotides align to TRBD1. This CDR3 comprises 14 residues. From germline, CDR1 is MDHEN and CDR2 SYDVKM. V lost 5 bases to trimming and J lost 5 bases; unmatched junction nucleotides: 5. The chain's CDR3 is CASSTTGMNEKLFF. CDR3 DNA: TGTGCCAGCAGTACGACAGGGATGAATGAAAAACTGTTTTTT.

The V and J genes are TRBV5-1 and TRBJ1-2; no reliable D call. V was cut by 4 bases and J by 8 bases, with 15 bases left in between. The CDR3 is made up of 13 amino acids. CDR1 SGHRS and CDR2 YFSETQ come from the germline V gene. CDR3 sequence: CASSSGEGYGYTF. DNA for the CDR3: TGCGCCAGCAGCAGCGGGGAGGGTTACGGCTACACCTTC.

V usage is TRBV18 and J usage is TRBJ1-5; weak D call: TRBD1 (5 bases). The CDR3 extends over 14 amino acids. The germline V gene encodes CDR1 KGHSH and CDR2 LQKENI. The germline V and J ends were trimmed by 4 bases and 2 bases, with 9 bases remaining between them. The CDR3 coding sequence is TGTGCCAGCTCACGCGGGACGGGCAATCAGCCCCAGCATTTT. Translation gives CASSRGTGNQPQHF.

V is TRBV28 and J is TRBJ2-7; 7 nucleotides align to TRBD1. The CDR3 is made up of 14 amino acids. Looked up from germline, CDR1 is MDHEN and CDR2 is SYDVKM. With 6 bases clipped from V and 7 bases from J, the junction kept 12 bases outside the gene matches. Written as DNA, the CDR3 is TGTGCCAGCAGCACTATGACAGGGTCTGCGGAGCAGTACTTC. As protein: CASSTMTGSAEQYF.

This clone was counted only a few times. The chain has TRBV2 and TRBJ1-5; D call uncertain. The CDR3 totals 14 residues. With 6 bases removed from V and 1 base from J, the gap between germline ends came to 10 bases. CDR1 is SNHLY, CDR2 FYNNEI, per germline. CDR3 residues: CASRPGLSNQPQHF. CDR3 sequence (DNA): TGTGCCAGCAGACCGGGATTAAGCAATCAGCCCCAGCATTTT. Variable domain in full (rest from reference TRBV2 and TRBJ1-5): EPEVTQTPSHQVTQMGQEVILRCVPISNHLYFYWYRQILGQKVEFLVSFYNNEISEKSEIFDDQFSVERPDGSNFTLKIRSTKLEDSAMYFCASRPGLSNQPQHFGDGTRLSIL.

The chain uses TRBV5-1 and TRBJ2-3; TRBD1 matches at 7 bases. The CDR3 is made up of 14 amino acids. V shed 4 bases and J 2 bases; nucleotides not matched to a gene: 4. Germline CDR1 SGHRS, CDR2 YFSETQ. In DNA form, the CDR3 reads TGCGCCAGCAGCACGGGACAGCTCACAGATACGCAGTATTTT. Amino acid sequence: CASSTGQLTDTQYF.

J is TRBJ2-2 and V is TRBV6-4; maybe TRBD1 (6 bases). CDR1 and CDR2 from the germline V gene are MRHNA and SNTAGT. V lost 3 bases to trimming and J lost 4 bases, with 6 bases between them. CDR3 size: 13 residues. CDR3 residues: CASSEGGTGELFF. As DNA, the CDR3 is TGTGCCAGCAGTGAAGGGGGCACCGGGGAGCTGTTTTTT.

This clone came up once. V and J are TRBV28 and TRBJ1-2, with TRBD1 identical over 9 bases. V was clipped by 6 bases and J by 4 bases; unmatched bases: 12. This CDR3 has 16 amino acids. Germline CDR1 and CDR2: MDHEN and SYDVKM. The CDR3 reads CASSPPSGTGIYGYTF. CDR3 DNA sequence: TGTGCCAGCAGCCCGCCCTCCGGGACAGGGATCTATGGCTACACCTTC.

The chain uses TRBV7-9 and TRBJ1-2, with 9 positions matching TRBD1. Germline-derived CDR1 and CDR2 are SEHNR and FQNEAQ (reference sequence). Trimming took 5 bases from V and 8 from J; bases not matched to a gene: 6. The CDR3 spans 13 residues. The CDR3 sequence: CASSTRTGVGYTF. The CDR3 DNA reads as TGTGCCAGCAGCACCCGGACAGGGGTGGGCTACACCTTC.

The chain links TRBV30 to TRBJ1-3; 9 bases fit TRBD1. V lost 4 bases to trimming and J lost 4 bases; unmatched junction nucleotides: 8. This CDR3 comprises 15 residues. Germline V gene sequence: CDR1 GTSNPN, CDR2 SVGIG (reference sequence). In DNA, the CDR3 is TGTGCCTGGAATCACAGGGGGCTCGGGGGAAACACCATATATTTT. It translates to CAWNHRGLGGNTIYF.

J is TRBJ2-2 and V is TRBV15; D is possibly TRBD2 (8 bases). Germline lookup yields CDR1 LNHNV and CDR2 YYDKDF (reference sequence). The germline V and J ends were trimmed by 8 bases and 7 bases, with 17 bases remaining between them. The length of the CDR3 is 14 residues. The CDR3 loop reads CATRPGGGFGELFF. In nucleotides, the CDR3 is TGTGCCACCCGCCCGGGAGGGGGCTTCGGGGAGCTGTTTTTT.

V is TRBV6-6 and J is TRBJ1-3, with 7 bases lining up with TRBD1. The V and J ends lost 5 bases and 7 bases, in that order; junction bases with no gene match: 2. CDR3 size: 12 residues. CDR1 and CDR2 (germline): MNHNY, SVGAGI (reference sequence). In nucleotides, the CDR3 is TGTGCCAGCAGTCGGGACAGTAACACCATATATTTT. Its translation: CASSRDSNTIYF.

The V gene is TRBV18, the J gene TRBJ2-1; 7 nucleotides align to TRBD2. Per the germline V gene, CDR1 is KGHSH and CDR2 is LQKENI. V lost 3 bases and J lost 7; bases outside the gene matches: 12. The CDR3 contains 16 residues. The CDR3 loop is CASSPMGGSILNEQFF. The CDR3 DNA is TGTGCCAGCTCACCTATGGGCGGGAGTATACTAAATGAGCAGTTCTTC. The full variable domain, rest sourced from reference TRBV18 and TRBJ2-1, is NAGVMQNPRHLVRRRGQEARLRCSPMKGHSHVYWYRQLPEEGLKFMVYLQKENIIDESGMPKERFSAEFPKEGPSILRIQQVVRGDSAAYFCASSPMGGSILNEQFFGPGTRLTVL.

The chain combines TRBV27 with TRBJ2-5; 10 bases agree with TRBD2. Per germline, CDR1 MNHEY and CDR2 SMNVEV (reference sequence). With 6 bases clipped from V and 7 bases from J, the junction kept 8 bases outside the gene matches. CDR3 length: 14 residues. The CDR3 DNA reads TGTGCCAGCAGAACTAGCGGGGCTTTCGGGACCCAGTACTTC. Amino acid sequence: CASRTSGAFGTQYF.

The rearrangement uses TRBV10-3 and TRBJ1-4; D is undetermined. V lost 8 bases and J 8 bases, leaving 15 bases between the germline ends. There are 13 residues in the CDR3. Germline V lookup: CDR1 ENHRY, CDR2 SYGVKD. The CDR3 bases are TGTGCCATCCGCGGGAGTGTGAACGAAAAACTGTTTTTT. Residues: CAIRGSVNEKLFF.

The rearrangement links TRBV5-1 to TRBJ1-4; D might be TRBD1 (6 bases). The CDR3 runs to 16 residues. The V gene lost 0 bases and the J gene lost 3 bases, with 12 bases spanning the gap. The germline V gene has CDR1 SGHRS and CDR2 YFSETQ. As DNA, the CDR3 is TGCGCCAGCAGCTTGGCCGGTAGGACAGCTAATGAAAAACTGTTTTTT. Its protein product is CASSLAGRTANEKLFF.

The J gene is TRBJ1-4, the V gene TRBV7-2; 8 positions match TRBD1. In germline, CDR1 is SGHTA, CDR2 FQGNSA. This CDR3 contains 15 residues. Trimming at V came to 4 bases and at J to 5 bases, leaving 6 bases not matched to a gene. CDR3 nucleotide sequence: TGTGCCAGCAGCTCCGCGCGGACAGGGAATGAAAAACTGTTTTTT. Amino acids: CASSSARTGNEKLFF.

Concerning this clone itself: Other DNA sequences within the sample encode an identical CDR3. The chain links TRBV5-1 to TRBJ1-1, with D maybe TRBD1 (6 bases). V lost 4 bases and J 2 bases, leaving 12 bases between the germline ends. Germline CDR1 reads SGHRS; CDR2 reads YFSETQ. This CDR3 comprises 14 residues. CDR3 bases: TGCGCCAGCAGCCCCGGGACACTTAACACTGAAGCTTTCTTT. It codes for CASSPGTLNTEAFF.

J is TRBJ1-4 and V is TRBV5-1, with 9 bases that match TRBD1. The germline V gene has CDR1 SGHRS and CDR2 YFSETQ. V lost 4 bases, J lost 8 bases, and 9 bases stayed unmatched. The CDR3 runs to 15 residues. In nucleotides, the CDR3 is TGCGCCAGCAGCATCACGGGACAGGGAGGGGAAAAACTGTTTTTT. It specifies CASSITGQGGEKLFF.